In its sample, the clone carrying this T cell receptor (beta chain) was seen many times. Its antigen remains unknown. These data originate in a study of identical twins. Germline CDR1 reads ENHRY; CDR2 reads SYGVKD. The trim removed 2 bases at V and 2 bases at J, leaving 5 bases unmatched. The CDR3 loop spans 16 amino acids. Study conclusions and caveats: Memory repertoires lacked the insertion deficit that abundant cord blood beta clonotypes showed. Out-of-frame TCR alpha sharing observed in monozygotic twins exceeded model estimates. Out-of-frame alpha sequences common to twins exhibited an excess of low generation probability. Cross-sectional statistical analysis was relied on for the conclusions, without the same donors being followed.

TCRdb recomputed calls from the 5' RACE reads with MiXCR, one row per CDR3 protein. Among approximately 300,000 distinct CDR3 sequences, nearly 9.5% were seen once, and the ten largest hold 7% to 8.5%. The same sample was also studied in work on yellow fever vaccine responses in identical twins.

Material for sequencing was CD8+ T cells sorted from blood. This chain uses TRBV10-3 with TRBJ2-2; 7 nucleotides match TRBD1. This receptor was identified in a woman aged 18-30 years in good health. The chain's CDR3 is CAISEVTGLNTGELFF. The CDR3 DNA is TGTGCCATCAGTGAGGTGACAGGGCTTAACACCGGGGAGCTGTTTTTT.